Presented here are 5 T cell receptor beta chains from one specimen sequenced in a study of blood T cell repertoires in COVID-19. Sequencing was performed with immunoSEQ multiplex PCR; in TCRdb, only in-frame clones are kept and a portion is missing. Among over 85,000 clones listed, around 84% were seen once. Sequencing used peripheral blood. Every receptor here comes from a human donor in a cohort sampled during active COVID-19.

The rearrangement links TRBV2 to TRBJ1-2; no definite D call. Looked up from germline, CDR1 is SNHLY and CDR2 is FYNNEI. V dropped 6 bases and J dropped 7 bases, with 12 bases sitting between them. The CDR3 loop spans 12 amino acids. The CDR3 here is CASSLEGSGYTF. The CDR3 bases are TGTGCCAGCAGCCTCGAGGGCAGTGGCTACACCTTC.

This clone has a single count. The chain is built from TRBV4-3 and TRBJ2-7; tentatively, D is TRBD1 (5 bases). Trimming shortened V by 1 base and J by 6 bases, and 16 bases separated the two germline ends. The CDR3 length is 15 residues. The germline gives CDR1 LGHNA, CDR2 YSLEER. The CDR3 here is CASSQAPDSRREQYF. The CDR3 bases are TGCGCCAGCAGCCAAGCCCCTGACAGCCGGCGCGAGCAGTACTTC.

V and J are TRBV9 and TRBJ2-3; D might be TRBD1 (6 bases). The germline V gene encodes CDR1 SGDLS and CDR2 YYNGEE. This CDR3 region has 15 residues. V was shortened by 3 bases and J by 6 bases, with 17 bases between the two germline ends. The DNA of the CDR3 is TGTGCCAGCAGCGCCGACTCAGGGGATGCGGATACGCAGTATTTT. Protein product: CASSADSGDADTQYF.

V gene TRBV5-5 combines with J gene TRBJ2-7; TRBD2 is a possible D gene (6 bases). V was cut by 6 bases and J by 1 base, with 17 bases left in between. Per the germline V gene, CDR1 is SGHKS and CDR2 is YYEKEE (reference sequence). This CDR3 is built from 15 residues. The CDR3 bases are TGTGCCAGCACTTCGGGGGTGTGGGAATCCTACGAGCAGTACTTC. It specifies CASTSGVWESYEQYF.

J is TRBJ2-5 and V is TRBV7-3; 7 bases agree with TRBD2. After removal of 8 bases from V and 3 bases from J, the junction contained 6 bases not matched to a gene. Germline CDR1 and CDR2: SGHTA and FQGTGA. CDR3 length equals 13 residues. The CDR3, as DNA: TGTGCCAGCGGGAGGGGAAGTGAAGAGACCCAGTACTTC. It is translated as CASGRGSEETQYF.